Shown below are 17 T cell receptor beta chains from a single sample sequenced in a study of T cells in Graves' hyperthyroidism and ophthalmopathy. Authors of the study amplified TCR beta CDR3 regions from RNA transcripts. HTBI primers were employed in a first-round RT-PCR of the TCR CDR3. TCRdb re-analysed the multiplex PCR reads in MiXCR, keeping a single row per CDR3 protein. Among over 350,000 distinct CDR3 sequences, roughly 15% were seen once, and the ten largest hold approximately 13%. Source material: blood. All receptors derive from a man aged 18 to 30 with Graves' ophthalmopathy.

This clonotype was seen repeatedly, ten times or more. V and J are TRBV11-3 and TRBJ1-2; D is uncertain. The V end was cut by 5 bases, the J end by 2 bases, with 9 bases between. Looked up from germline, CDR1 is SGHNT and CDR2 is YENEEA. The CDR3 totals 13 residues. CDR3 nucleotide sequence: TGTGCCAGCAGCGACATGGAGAACTATGGCTACACCTTC. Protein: CASSDMENYGYTF.

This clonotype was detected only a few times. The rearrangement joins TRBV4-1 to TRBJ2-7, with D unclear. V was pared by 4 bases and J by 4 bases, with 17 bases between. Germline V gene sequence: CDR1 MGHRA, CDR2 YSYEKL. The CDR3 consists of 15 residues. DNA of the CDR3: TGCGCCAGCAGCCCGTTCTGGACCTCCCTGTACGAGCAGTACTTC. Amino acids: CASSPFWTSLYEQYF.

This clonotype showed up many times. The CDR3 bases are TGCAGCGTTACACAGGCAGATAGCAATCAGCCCCAGCATTTT. Encoded protein: CSVTQADSNQPQHF. The rearrangement uses TRBV29-1 and TRBJ1-5; maybe TRBD1 (5 bases). The CDR3 loop spans 14 amino acids. Germline CDR1 and CDR2: SQVTM and ANQGSEA. The V end lost 5 bases, the J end lost 0 bases, and 11 bases lay between the germline ends.

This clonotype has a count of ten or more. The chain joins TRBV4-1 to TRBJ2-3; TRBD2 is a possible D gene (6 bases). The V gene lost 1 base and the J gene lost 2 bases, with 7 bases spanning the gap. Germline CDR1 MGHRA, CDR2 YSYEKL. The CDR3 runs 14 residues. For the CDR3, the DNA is TGCGCCAGCAGCCAAGCTAGCGACACAGATACGCAGTATTTT. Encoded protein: CASSQASDTDTQYF.

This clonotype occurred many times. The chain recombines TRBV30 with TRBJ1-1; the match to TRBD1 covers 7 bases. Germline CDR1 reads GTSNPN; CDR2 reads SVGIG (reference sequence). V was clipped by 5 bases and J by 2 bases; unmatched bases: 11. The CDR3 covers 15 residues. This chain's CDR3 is CAWADSGTVNTEAFF. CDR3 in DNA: TGTGCCTGGGCGGATTCCGGGACAGTCAACACTGAAGCTTTCTTT.

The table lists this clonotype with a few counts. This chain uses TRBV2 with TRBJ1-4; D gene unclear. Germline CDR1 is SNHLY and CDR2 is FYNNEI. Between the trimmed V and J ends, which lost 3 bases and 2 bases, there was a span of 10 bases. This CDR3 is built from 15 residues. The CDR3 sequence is CASSDKGGTNEKLFF. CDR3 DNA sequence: TGTGCCAGCAGTGACAAAGGTGGGACTAATGAAAAACTGTTTTTT. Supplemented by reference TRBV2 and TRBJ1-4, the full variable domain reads EPEVTQTPSHQVTQMGQEVILRCVPISNHLYFYWYRQILGQKVEFLVSFYNNEISEKSEIFDDQFSVERPDGSNFTLKIRSTKLEDSAMYFCASSDKGGTNEKLFFGSGTQLSVL.

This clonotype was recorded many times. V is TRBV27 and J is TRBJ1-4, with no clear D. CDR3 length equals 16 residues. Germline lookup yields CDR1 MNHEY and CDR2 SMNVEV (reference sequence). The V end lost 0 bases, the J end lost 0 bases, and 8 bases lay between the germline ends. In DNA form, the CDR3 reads TGTGCCAGCAGTTTATCCCCCGTCCCAACTAATGAAAAACTGTTTTTT. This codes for CASSLSPVPTNEKLFF.

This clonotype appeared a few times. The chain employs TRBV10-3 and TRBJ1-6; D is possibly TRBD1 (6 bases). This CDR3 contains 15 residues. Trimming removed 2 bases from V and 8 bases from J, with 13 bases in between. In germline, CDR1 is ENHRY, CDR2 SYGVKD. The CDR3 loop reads CAISERTASDSPLHF. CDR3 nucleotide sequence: TGTGCCATCAGTGAGAGGACAGCCTCTGATTCACCCCTCCACTTT.

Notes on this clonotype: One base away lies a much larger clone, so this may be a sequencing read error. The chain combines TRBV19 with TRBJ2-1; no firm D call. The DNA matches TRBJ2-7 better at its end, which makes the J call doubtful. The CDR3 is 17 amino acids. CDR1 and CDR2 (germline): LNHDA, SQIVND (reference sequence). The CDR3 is CASSIVPARDPYNEQYF. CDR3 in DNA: TGTGCCAGTAGTATAGTGCCGGCCAGAGACCCCTACAATGAGCAGTACTTC.

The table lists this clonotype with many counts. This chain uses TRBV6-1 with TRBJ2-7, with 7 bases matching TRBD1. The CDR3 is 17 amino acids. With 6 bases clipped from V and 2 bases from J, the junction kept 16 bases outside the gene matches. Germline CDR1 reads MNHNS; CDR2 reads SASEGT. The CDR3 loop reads CASRTSSTGYETYEQYF. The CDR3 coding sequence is TGTGCCAGCAGAACCTCTTCGACAGGGTACGAAACCTACGAGCAGTACTTC.

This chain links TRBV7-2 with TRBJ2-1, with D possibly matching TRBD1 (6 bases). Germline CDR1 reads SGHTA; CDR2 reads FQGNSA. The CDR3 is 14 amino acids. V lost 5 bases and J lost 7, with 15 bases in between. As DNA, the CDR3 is TGTGCCAGCAGCCGACAGGCTGGTAGGAATGAGCAGTTCTTC. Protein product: CASSRQAGRNEQFF.

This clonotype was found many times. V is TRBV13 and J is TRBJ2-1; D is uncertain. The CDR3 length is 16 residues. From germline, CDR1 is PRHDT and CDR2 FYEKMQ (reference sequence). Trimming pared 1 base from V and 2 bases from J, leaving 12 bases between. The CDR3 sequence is CASSLEVRRPYNEQFF. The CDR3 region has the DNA TGTGCCAGCAGCTTAGAGGTCCGACGCCCCTACAATGAGCAGTTCTTC.

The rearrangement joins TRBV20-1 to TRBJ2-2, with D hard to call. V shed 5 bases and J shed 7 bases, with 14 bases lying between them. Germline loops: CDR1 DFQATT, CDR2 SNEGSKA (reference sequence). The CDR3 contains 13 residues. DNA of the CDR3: TGCAGTGCTTTTCGACCAGGTATCGGGGAGCTGTTTTTT. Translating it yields CSAFRPGIGELFF.

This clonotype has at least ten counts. The CDR3 DNA follows: TGTGCCAGCTGGTGGAGCACAGATACGCAGTATTTT. Its protein product is CASWWSTDTQYF. The chain uses TRBV6-1 and TRBJ2-3; D is ambiguous. Between the trimmed V and J ends, which lost 8 bases and 0 bases, there was a span of 6 bases. The germline CDR1 and CDR2 sequences are MNHNS and SASEGT. The CDR3 runs to 12 residues.

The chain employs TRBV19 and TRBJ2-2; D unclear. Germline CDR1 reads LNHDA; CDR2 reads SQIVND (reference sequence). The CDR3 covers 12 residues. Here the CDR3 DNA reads TGTTCAAGCGCGGCGTTCACCGGGGAGCTGTTTTTT. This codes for CSSAAFTGELFF. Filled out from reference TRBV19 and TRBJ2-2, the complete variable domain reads DGGITQSPKYLFRKEGQNVTLSCEQNLNHDAMYWYRQDPGQGLRLIYYSQIVNDFQKGDIAEGYSVSREKKESFPLTVTSAQKNPTAFYLCSSAAFTGELFFGEGSRLTVL.

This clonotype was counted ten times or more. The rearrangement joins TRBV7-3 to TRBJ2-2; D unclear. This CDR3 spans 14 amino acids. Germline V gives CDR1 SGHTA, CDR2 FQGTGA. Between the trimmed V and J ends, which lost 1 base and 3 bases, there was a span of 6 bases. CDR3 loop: CASSLMFDTGELFF. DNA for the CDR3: TGTGCCAGCAGCTTAATGTTCGACACCGGGGAGCTGTTTTTT.

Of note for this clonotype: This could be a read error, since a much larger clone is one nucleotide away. The CDR3 DNA reads as TGTGCCAGCAGCCAAGCCGGGACTGGCGGGATAGAGACCCAGTACTTC. It is translated as CASSQAGTGGIETQYF. The gene calls are TRBV7-8 and TRBJ2-5; a weak D match, TRBD2 (6 bases). There are 16 residues in the CDR3. V lost 5 bases, J lost 4 bases, and 20 bases lay in between. Germline V gene lookup returns CDR1 SGHVS and CDR2 FQNEAQ. The full variable domain, its missing parts supplied by reference TRBV7-8 and TRBJ2-5, is GAGVSQSPRYKVAKRGQDVALRCDPISGHVSLFWYQQALGQGPEFLTYFQNEAQLDKSGLPSDRFFAERPEGSVSTLKIQRTQQEDSAVYLCASSQAGTGGIETQYFGPGTRLLVL.